Described below is a single T cell receptor beta chain sequence and its context. The data originate from a study of PD-1 blockade in classical Hodgkin lymphoma. All the patients suffered relapse after autologous stem cell transplantation, and brentuximab vedotin exposure differed. Using immunoSEQ multiplex PCR, the repertoire was profiled, and TCRdb retains in-frame clones only, with some absent. Seen here are around 99,000 clones, roughly 80% observed once, and the top ten hold roughly 15%. Specimen: peripheral blood mononuclear cells (PBMCs), collected before the second cycle of nivolumab. The sequence came from a human donor with classical Hodgkin lymphoma.

CDR3 sequence: CASSPPQGENYGYTF. The CDR3 region has the DNA TGTGCCAGCTCACCCCCACAGGGGGAGAACTATGGCTACACCTTC. The chain couples TRBV18 to TRBJ1-2; TRBD1 aligns across 8 bases. CDR3 length: 15 residues. J gave up 2 bases and V 3 bases, and 5 bases lay outside the gene matches. Germline values: CDR1 KGHSH, CDR2 LQKENI.